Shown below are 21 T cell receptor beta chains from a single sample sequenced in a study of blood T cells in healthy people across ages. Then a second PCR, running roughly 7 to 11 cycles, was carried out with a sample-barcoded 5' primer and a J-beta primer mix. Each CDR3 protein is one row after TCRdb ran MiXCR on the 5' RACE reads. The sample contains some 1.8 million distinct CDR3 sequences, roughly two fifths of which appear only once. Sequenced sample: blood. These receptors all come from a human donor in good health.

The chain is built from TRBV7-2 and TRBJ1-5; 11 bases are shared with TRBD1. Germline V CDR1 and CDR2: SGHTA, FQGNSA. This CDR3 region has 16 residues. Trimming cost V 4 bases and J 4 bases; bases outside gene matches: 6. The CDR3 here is CASSSDRGLGNQPQHF. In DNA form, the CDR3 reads TGTGCCAGCAGCTCGGACAGGGGGCTGGGTAATCAGCCCCAGCATTTT. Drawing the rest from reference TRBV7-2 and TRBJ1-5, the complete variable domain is GAGVSQSPSNKVTEKGKDVELRCDPISGHTALYWYRQSLGQGLEFLIYFQGNSAPDKSGLPSDRFSAERTGGSVSTLTIQRTQQEDSAVYLCASSSDRGLGNQPQHFGDGTRLSIL.

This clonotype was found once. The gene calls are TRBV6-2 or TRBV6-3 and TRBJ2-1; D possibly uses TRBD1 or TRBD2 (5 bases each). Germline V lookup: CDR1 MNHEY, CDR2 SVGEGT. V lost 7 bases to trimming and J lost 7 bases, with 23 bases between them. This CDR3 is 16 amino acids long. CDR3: CASTSGGRGRFNEQFF. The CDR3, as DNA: TGTGCCAGCACCTCTGGGGGACGGGGCCGATTTAATGAGCAGTTCTTC.

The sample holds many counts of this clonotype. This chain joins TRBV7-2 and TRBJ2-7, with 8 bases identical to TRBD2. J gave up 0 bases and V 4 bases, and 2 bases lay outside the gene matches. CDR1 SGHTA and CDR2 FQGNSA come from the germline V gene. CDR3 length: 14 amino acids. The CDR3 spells CASSSGTSSYEQYF. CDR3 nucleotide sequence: TGTGCCAGCAGCTCCGGGACTAGCTCCTACGAGCAGTACTTC.

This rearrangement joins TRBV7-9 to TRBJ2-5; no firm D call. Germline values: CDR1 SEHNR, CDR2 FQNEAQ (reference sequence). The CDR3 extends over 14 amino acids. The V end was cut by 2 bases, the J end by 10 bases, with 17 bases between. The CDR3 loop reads CASSLRAPGLDQYF. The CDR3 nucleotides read TGTGCCAGCAGCTTAAGGGCCCCTGGTTTGGACCAGTACTTC.

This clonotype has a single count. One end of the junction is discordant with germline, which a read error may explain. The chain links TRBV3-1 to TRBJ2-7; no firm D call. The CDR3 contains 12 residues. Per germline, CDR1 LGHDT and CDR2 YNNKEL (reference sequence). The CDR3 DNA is TGTGCCGGCAGCTTCCTCTCCTACGAGCAGTACTTC. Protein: CAGSFLSYEQYF.

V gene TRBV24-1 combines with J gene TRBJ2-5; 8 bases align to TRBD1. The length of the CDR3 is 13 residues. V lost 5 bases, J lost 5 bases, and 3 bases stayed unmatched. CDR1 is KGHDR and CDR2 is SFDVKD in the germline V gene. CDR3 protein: CATSGQGKETQYF. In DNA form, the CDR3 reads TGTGCCACCAGTGGACAGGGGAAGGAGACCCAGTACTTC.

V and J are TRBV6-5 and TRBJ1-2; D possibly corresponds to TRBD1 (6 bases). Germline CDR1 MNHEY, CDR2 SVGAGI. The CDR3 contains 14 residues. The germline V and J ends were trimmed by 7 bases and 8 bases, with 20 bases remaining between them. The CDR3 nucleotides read TGTGCCAGCACCAAGGGGGGGGAGGTCTCCGGCTACACCTTC. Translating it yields CASTKGGEVSGYTF.

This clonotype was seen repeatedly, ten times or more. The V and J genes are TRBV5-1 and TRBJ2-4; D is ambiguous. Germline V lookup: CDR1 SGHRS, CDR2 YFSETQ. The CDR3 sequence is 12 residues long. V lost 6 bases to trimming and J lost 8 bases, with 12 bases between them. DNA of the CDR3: TGCGCCAGCACCTCCGATACGGACATTCAGTACTTC. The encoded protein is CASTSDTDIQYF.

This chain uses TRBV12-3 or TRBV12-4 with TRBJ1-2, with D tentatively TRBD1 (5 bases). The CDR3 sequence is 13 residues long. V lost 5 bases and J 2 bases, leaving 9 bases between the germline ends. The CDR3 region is CASSAGGNYGYTF. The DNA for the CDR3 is TGTGCCAGCAGTGCCGGGGGGAACTATGGCTACACCTTC.

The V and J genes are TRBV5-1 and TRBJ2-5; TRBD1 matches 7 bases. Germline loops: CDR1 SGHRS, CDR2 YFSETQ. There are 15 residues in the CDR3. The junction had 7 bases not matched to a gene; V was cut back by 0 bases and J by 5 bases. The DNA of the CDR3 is TGCGCCAGCAGCTTGGACACAGGGGATGTGGAGACCCAGTACTTC. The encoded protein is CASSLDTGDVETQYF. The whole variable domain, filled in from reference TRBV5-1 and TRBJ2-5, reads KAGVTQTPRYLIKTRGQQVTLSCSPISGHRSVSWYQQTPGQGLQFLFEYFSETQRNKGNFPGRFSGRQFSNSRSEMNVSTLELGDSALYLCASSLDTGDVETQYFGPGTRLLVL.

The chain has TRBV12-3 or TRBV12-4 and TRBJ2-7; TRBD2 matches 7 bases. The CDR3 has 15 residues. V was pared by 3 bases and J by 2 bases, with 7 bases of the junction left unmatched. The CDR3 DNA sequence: TGTGCCAGCAGTTTGGGGGGGATAGCAACCTACGAGCAGTACTTC. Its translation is CASSLGGIATYEQYF.

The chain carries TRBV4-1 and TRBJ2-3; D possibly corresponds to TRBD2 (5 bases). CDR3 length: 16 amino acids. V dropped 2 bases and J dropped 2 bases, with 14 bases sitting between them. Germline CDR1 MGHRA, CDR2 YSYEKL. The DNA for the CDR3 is TGCGCCAGCAGCCAATTACAAGGACTTTTCACAGATACGCAGTATTTT. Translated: CASSQLQGLFTDTQYF.

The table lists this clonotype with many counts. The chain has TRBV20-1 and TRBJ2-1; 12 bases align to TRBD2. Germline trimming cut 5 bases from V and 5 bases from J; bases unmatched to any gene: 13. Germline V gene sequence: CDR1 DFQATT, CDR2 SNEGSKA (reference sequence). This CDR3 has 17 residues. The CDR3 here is CSAPFLTSGGRNNEQFF. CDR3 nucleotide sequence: TGCAGTGCTCCCTTCCTGACTAGCGGGGGCCGTAACAATGAGCAGTTCTTC.

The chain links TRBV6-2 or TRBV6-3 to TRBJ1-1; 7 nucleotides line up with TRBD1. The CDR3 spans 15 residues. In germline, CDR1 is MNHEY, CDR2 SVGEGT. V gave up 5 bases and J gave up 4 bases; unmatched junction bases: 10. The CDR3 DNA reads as TGTGCCAGCAGTGAGACAGGGCGGGGAGTCACTGAAGCTTTCTTT. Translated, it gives CASSETGRGVTEAFF.

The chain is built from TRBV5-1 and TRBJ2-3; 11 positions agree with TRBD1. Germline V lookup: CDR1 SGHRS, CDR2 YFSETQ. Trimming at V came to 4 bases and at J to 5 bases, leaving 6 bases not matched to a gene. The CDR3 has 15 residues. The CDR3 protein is CASSPQGTGGDTQYF. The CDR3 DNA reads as TGCGCCAGCAGCCCCCAAGGGACAGGGGGAGATACGCAGTATTTT.

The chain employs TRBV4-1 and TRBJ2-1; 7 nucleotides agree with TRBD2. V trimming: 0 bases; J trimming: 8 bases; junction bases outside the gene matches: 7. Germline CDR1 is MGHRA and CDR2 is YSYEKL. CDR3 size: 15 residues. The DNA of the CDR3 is TGCGCCAGCAGCCAAGATAAGGGAGGGGTTGATGAGCAGTTCTTC. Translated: CASSQDKGGVDEQFF.

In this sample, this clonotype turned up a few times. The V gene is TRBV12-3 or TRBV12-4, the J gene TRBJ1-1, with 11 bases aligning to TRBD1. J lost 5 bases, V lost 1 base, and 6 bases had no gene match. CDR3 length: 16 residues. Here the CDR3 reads CASSLVGQGAKTEAFF. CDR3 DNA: TGTGCCAGCAGTTTAGTAGGACAGGGGGCTAAGACTGAAGCTTTCTTT.

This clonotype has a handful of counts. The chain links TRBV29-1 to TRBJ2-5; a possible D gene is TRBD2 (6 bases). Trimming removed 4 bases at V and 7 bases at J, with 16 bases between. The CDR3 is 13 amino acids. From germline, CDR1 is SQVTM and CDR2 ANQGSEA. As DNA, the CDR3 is TGCAGCGTTGCGGTGGGGGGAATTGTGACCCAGTACTTC. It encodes CSVAVGGIVTQYF.

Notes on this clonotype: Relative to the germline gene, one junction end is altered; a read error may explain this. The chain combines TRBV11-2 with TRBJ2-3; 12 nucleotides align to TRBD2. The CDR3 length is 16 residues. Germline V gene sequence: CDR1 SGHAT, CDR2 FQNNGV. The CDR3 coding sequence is TGTGCCAGCAGCGCCCGACTAGCGGGGGCCGCAGATACGCAGGATTTT. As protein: CASSARLAGAADTQDF.

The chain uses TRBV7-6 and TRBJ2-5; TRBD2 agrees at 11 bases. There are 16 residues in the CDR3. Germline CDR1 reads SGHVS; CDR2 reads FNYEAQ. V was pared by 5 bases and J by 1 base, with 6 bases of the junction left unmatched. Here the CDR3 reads CASSPQLAGAQETQYF. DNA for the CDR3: TGTGCCAGCAGCCCCCAACTAGCGGGGGCCCAAGAGACCCAGTACTTC.

The CDR3 here is CASSSEQGAEQFF. In nucleotides, the CDR3 is TGTGCCAGCAGCTCTGAACAGGGTGCTGAGCAGTTCTTC. The chain couples TRBV7-2 to TRBJ2-1; D is perhaps TRBD1 (6 bases). The V gene lost 4 bases and the J gene lost 9 bases, with 13 bases spanning the gap. CDR3 length equals 13 residues. Germline assignment: CDR1 SGHTA and CDR2 FQGNSA. Based on the CDR3 plus reference TRBV7-2 and TRBJ2-1, the full variable domain is GAGVSQSPSNKVTEKGKDVELRCDPISGHTALYWYRQSLGQGLEFLIYFQGNSAPDKSGLPSDRFSAERTGGSVSTLTIQRTQQEDSAVYLCASSSEQGAEQFFGPGTRLTVL.